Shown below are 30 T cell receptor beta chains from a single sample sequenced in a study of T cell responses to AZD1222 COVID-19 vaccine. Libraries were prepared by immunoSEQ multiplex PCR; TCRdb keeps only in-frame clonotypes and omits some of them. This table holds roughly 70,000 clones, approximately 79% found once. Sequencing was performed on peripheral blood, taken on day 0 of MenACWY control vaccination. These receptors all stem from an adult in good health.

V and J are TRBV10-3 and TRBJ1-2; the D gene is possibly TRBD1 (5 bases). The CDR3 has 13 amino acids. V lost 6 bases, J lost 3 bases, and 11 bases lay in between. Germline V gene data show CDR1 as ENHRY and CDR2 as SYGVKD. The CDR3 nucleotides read TGTGCCATCAGACCTGACAGTGACTATGGCTACACCTTC. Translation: CAIRPDSDYGYTF.

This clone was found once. The CDR3 loop reads CASKVVGQADTEAFF. In DNA form, the CDR3 reads TGTGCCAGTAAGGTCGTAGGGCAGGCGGACACTGAAGCTTTCTTT. The chain combines TRBV19 with TRBJ1-1; no reliable D call. CDR1 and CDR2 from the germline V gene are LNHDA and SQIVND (reference sequence). The CDR3 is 15 amino acids. The V end was cut by 7 bases, the J end by 3 bases, with 18 bases between.

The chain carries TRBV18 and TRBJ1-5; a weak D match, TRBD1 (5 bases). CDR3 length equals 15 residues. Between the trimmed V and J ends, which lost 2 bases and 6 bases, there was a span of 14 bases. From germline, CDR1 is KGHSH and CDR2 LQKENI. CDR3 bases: TGTGCCAGCTCACCATTGTCAGGGAATCGTCAGCCCCAGCATTTT. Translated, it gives CASSPLSGNRQPQHF.

DNA of the CDR3: TGTGCCATCAGGCCGACAGGAGCGAACTATGGCTACACCTTC. Translated: CAIRPTGANYGYTF. V and J are TRBV10-3 and TRBJ1-2; D perhaps matches TRBD1 (6 bases). CDR1 and CDR2 (germline): ENHRY, SYGVKD. V lost 6 bases and J lost 2, with 13 bases in between. The CDR3 has 14 amino acids.

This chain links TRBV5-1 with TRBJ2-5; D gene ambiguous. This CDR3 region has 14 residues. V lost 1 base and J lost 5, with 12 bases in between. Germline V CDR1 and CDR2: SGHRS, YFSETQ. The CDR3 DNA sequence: TGCGCCAGCAGCTTGTATTCGGAGCTGGAGACCCAGTACTTC. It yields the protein CASSLYSELETQYF.

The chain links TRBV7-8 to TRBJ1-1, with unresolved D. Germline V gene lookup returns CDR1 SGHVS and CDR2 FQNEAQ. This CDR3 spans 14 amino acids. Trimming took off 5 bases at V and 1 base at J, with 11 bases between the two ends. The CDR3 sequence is CASSLEGANTEAFF. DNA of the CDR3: TGTGCCAGCAGCCTAGAGGGAGCGAACACTGAAGCTTTCTTT.

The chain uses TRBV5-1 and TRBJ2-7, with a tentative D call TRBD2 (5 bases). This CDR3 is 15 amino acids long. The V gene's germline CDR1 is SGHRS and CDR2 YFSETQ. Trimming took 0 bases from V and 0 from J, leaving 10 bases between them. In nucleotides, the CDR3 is TGCGCCAGCAGCTTGGGAGGGTTTAGCTCCTACGAGCAGTACTTC. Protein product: CASSLGGFSSYEQYF.

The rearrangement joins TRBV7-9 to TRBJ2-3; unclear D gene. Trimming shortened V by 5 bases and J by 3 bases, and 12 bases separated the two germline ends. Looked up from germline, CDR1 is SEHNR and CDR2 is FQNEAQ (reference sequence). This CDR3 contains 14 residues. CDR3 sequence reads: CASSPLSLTDTQYF. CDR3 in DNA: TGTGCCAGCAGCCCGCTCTCCTTAACAGATACGCAGTATTTT. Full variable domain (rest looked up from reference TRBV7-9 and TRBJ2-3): DTGVSQNPRHKITKRGQNVTFRCDPISEHNRLYWYRQTLGQGPEFLTYFQNEAQLEKSRLLSDRFSAERPKGSFSTLEIQRTEQGDSAMYLCASSPLSLTDTQYFGPGTRLTVL.

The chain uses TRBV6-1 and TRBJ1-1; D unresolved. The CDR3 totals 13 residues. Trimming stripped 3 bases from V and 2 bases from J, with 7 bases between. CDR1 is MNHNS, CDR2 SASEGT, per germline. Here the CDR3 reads CASSDGFNTEAFF. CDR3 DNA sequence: TGTGCCAGCAGTGACGGGTTTAACACTGAAGCTTTCTTT.

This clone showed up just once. Here the CDR3 reads CASSPGQTSFATNEKLFF. The DNA of the CDR3 is TGTGCCAGCAGCCCGGGACAGACGTCTTTTGCAACTAATGAAAAACTGTTTTTT. The chain uses TRBV11-2 and TRBJ1-4; the match to TRBD1 covers 7 bases. The CDR3 loop spans 18 amino acids. With 5 bases clipped from V and 0 bases from J, the junction kept 12 bases outside the gene matches. CDR1 is SGHAT, CDR2 FQNNGV, per germline.

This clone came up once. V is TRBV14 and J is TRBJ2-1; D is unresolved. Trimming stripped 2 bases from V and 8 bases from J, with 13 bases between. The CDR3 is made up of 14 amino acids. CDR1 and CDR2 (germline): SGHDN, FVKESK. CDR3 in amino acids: CASSQQTHSDEQFF. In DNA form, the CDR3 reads TGTGCCAGCAGCCAACAGACCCACAGCGATGAGCAGTTCTTC.

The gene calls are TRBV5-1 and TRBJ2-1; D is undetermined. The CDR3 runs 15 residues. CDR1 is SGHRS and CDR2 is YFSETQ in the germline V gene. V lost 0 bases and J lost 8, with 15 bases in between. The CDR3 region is CASSLVWPGSDEQFF. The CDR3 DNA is TGCGCCAGCAGCTTGGTGTGGCCAGGTTCCGATGAGCAGTTCTTC.

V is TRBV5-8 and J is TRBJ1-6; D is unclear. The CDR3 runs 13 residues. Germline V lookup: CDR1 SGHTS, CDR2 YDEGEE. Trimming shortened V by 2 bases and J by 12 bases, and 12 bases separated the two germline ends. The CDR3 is CASSFRTNGPLHF. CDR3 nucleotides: TGTGCCAGCAGCTTTAGAACCAACGGACCCCTCCACTTT.

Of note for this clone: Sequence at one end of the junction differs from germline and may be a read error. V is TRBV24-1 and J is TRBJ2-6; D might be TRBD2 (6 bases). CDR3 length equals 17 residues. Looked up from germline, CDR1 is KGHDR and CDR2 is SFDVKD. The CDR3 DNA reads TGTGCCACCAGTGATGCCACTGGGGACTCTAGGGCCAACGTCCTGACTTTC. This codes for CATSDATGDSRANVLTF.

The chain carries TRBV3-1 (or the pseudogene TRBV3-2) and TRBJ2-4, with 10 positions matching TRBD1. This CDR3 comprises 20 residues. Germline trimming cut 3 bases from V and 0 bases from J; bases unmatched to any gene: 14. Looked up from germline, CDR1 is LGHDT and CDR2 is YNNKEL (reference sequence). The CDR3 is CASSHSGTGVNFLAKNIQYF. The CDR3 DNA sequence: TGTGCCAGCAGCCACTCCGGGACAGGGGTTAATTTCCTAGCCAAAAACATTCAGTACTTC.

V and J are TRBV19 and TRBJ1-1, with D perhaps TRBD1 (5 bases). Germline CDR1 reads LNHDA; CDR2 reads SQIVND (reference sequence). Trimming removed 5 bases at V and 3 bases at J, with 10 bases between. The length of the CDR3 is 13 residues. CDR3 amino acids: CASSAQGDTEAFF. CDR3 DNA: TGTGCCAGTAGTGCTCAGGGAGACACTGAAGCTTTCTTT.

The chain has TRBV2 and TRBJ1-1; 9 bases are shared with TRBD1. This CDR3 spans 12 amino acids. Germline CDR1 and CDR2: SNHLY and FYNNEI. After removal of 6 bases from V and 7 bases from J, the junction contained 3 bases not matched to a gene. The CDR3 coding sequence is TGTGCCAGCAGCGGGGACAGGGTTGAAGCTTTCTTT. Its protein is CASSGDRVEAFF.

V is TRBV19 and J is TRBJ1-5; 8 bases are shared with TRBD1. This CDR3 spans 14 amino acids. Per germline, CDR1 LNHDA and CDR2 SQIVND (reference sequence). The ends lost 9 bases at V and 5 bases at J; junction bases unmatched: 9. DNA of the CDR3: TGTGCCAGCAAAGGACAGGGTATGCATCAGCCCCAGCATTTT. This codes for CASKGQGMHQPQHF.

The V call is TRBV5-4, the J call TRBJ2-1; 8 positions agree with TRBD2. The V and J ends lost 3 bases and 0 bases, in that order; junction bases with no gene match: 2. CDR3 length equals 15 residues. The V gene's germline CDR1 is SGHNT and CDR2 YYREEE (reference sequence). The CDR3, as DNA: TGTGCCAGCAGCTCGAGCGGGAGCTCCTACAATGAGCAGTTCTTC. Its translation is CASSSSGSSYNEQFF. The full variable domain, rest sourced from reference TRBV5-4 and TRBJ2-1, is ETGVTQSPTHLIKTRGQQVTLRCSSQSGHNTVSWYQQALGQGPQFIFQYYREEENGRGNFPPRFSGLQFPNYSSELNVNALELDDSALYLCASSSSGSSYNEQFFGPGTRLTVL.

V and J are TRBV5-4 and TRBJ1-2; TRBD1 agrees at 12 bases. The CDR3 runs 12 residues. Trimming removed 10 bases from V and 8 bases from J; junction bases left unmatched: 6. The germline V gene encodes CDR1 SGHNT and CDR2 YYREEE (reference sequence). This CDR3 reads CASGTGGEGYTF. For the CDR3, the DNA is TGTGCCTCTGGGACAGGGGGCGAGGGCTACACCTTC.

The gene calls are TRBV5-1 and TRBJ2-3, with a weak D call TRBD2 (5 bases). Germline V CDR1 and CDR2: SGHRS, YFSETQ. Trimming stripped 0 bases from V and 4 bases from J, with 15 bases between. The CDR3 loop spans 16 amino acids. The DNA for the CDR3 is TGCGCCAGCAGCTTGGAGTGGCGGGCGTCCGCAGATACGCAGTATTTT. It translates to CASSLEWRASADTQYF. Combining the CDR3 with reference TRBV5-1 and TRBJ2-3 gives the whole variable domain KAGVTQTPRYLIKTRGQQVTLSCSPISGHRSVSWYQQTPGQGLQFLFEYFSETQRNKGNFPGRFSGRQFSNSRSEMNVSTLELGDSALYLCASSLEWRASADTQYFGPGTRLTVL.

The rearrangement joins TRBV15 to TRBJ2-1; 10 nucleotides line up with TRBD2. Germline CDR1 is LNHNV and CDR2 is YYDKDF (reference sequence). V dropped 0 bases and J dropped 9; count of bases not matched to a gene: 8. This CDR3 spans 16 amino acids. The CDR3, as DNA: TGTGCCACCAGCAGAGAAAGGGCAGCGGGAGGGGTTGAGCAGTTCTTC. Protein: CATSRERAAGGVEQFF.

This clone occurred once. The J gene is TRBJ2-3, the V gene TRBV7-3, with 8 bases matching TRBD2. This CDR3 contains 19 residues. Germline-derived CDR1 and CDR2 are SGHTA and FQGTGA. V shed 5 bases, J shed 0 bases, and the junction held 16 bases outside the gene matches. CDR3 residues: CASSPTGGPGLLSTDTQYF. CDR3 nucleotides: TGTGCCAGCAGCCCGACGGGAGGGCCCGGGTTACTGAGCACAGATACGCAGTATTTT.

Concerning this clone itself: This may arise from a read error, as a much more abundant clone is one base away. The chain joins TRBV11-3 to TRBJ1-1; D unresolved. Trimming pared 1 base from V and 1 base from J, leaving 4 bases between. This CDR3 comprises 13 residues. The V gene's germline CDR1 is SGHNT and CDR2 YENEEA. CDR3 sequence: CASSLGTNTEAFF. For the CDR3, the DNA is TGTGCCAGCAGCTTAGGGACGAACACTGAAGCTTTCTTT.

CDR3 DNA sequence: TGTGCCAGCAGCTCCCGACAGGGAGGAACGGATGGCTACACCTTC. This translates into CASSSRQGGTDGYTF. The chain has TRBV5-4 and TRBJ1-2; TRBD1 matches at 7 bases. Per the germline V gene, CDR1 is SGHNT and CDR2 is YYREEE (reference sequence). Trimming at V came to 3 bases and at J to 6 bases, leaving 11 bases not matched to a gene. CDR3 length equals 15 residues.

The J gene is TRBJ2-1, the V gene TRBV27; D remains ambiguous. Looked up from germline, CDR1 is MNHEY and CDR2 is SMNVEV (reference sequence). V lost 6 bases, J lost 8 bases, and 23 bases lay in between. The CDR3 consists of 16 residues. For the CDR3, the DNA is TGTGCCAGCAGACAAAACCCCGGGTCCCCCGTGGATGAGCAGTTCTTC. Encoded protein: CASRQNPGSPVDEQFF.

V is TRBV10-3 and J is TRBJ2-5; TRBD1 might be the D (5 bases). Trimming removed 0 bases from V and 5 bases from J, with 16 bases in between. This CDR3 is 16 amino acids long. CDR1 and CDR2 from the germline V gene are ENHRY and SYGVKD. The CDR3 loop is CAISESDGQGRETQYF. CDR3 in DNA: TGTGCCATCAGTGAGTCCGACGGCCAGGGCAGGGAGACCCAGTACTTC.

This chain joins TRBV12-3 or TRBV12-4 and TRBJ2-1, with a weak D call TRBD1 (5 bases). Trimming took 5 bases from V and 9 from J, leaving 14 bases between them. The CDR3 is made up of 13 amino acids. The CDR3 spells CASSPRQGGEQFF. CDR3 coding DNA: TGTGCCAGCAGTCCCCGCCAGGGCGGTGAGCAGTTCTTC.

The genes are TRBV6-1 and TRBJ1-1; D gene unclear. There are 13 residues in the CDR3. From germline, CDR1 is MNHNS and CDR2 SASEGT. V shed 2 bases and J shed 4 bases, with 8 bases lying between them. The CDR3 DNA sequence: TGTGCCAGCAGTGAAAACAGAGTCACTGAAGCTTTCTTT. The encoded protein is CASSENRVTEAFF.

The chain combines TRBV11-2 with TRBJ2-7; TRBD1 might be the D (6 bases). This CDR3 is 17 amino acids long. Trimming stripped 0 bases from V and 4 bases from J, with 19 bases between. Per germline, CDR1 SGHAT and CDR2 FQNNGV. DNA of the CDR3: TGTGCCAGCAGCTTAGATCAGGGGACCAAGATCGTGTACGAGCAGTACTTC. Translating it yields CASSLDQGTKIVYEQYF.